The 14 T cell receptor beta chains presented below share a single source sample, sequenced in a study of OX40 agonist ivuxolimab in advanced cancers. Repertoires were generated with immunoSEQ multiplex PCR, while TCRdb's copy carries only in-frame clones and drops some. This table holds about 94,000 clones, around 87% found once. This material consisted of CD4+ or CD8+ T cells sorted from blood, taken in a trial of the OX40 agonist ivuxolimab. The origin of the receptors is an adult with an advanced solid tumor such as melanoma, head and neck, liver or kidney cancer.

V is TRBV6-5 and J is TRBJ1-2; 9 nucleotides agree with TRBD1. CDR3 size: 15 residues. Germline trimming cut 5 bases from V and 4 bases from J; bases unmatched to any gene: 8. CDR1 and CDR2 from the germline V gene are MNHEY and SVGAGI. CDR3 nucleotides: TGTGCCAGCAGTCCTACGGGACAGGGCCTCTATGGCTACACCTTC. It is translated as CASSPTGQGLYGYTF.

V and J are TRBV6-5 and TRBJ2-1; D gene unclear. The CDR3 is 14 residues long. CDR1 and CDR2 (germline): MNHEY, SVGAGI. Trimming shortened V by 6 bases and J by 1 base, and 10 bases separated the two germline ends. In DNA form, the CDR3 reads TGTGCCAGCAGCCCCTACATATCCTACAATGAGCAGTTCTTC. This encodes CASSPYISYNEQFF.

This clone was counted once. In nucleotides, the CDR3 is TGTGCCAGCAGCTTAGCTGGACAGGGTCTAAGCGATGAGCAGTTCTTC. Translated: CASSLAGQGLSDEQFF. V gene TRBV7-6 combines with J gene TRBJ2-1; TRBD1 aligns across 8 bases. CDR1 and CDR2 from the germline V gene are SGHVS and FNYEAQ. The CDR3 extends over 16 amino acids. The J segment lost 8 bases and the V segment lost 0 bases, leaving 9 bases of the junction unmatched.

The chain links TRBV30 to TRBJ1-3; the D is unclear. This CDR3 has 16 residues. Per the germline V gene, CDR1 is GTSNPN and CDR2 is SVGIG (reference sequence). Trimming took 0 bases from V and 0 from J, leaving 12 bases between them. The CDR3 loop reads CAWSVPAAFSGNTIYF. CDR3 sequence (DNA): TGTGCCTGGAGTGTACCAGCAGCCTTCTCTGGAAACACCATATATTTT.

This clone was counted between two and nine times. The rearrangement joins TRBV30 to TRBJ1-5; unclear D gene. The CDR3 covers 12 residues. Between the trimmed V and J ends, which lost 4 bases and 3 bases, there was a span of 7 bases. In germline, CDR1 is GTSNPN, CDR2 SVGIG (reference sequence). The CDR3 region is CAWTGNNQPQHF. CDR3 nucleotide sequence: TGTGCCTGGACAGGAAACAATCAGCCCCAGCATTTT. Variable domain in full (rest from reference TRBV30 and TRBJ1-5): SQTIHQWPATLVQPVGSPLSLECTVEGTSNPNLYWYRQAAGRGLQLLFYSVGIGQISSEVPQNLSASRPQDRQFILSSKKLLLSDSGFYLCAWTGNNQPQHFGDGTRLSIL.

The V call is TRBV5-1, the J call TRBJ2-3; 7 bases map to TRBD2. CDR1 and CDR2 from the germline V gene are SGHRS and YFSETQ. The V gene end was trimmed by 0 bases and the J gene end by 0 bases; junction bases not matched to a gene: 10. The CDR3 has 18 amino acids. CDR3 DNA sequence: TGCGCCAGCAGCTTGGTCCGGGCCGGGAGGTCTAGCACAGATACGCAGTATTTT. It specifies CASSLVRAGRSSTDTQYF.

The chain uses TRBV9 and TRBJ2-7; a possible D gene is TRBD1 (5 bases). Germline V gene lookup returns CDR1 SGDLS and CDR2 YYNGEE. The germline V and J ends were trimmed by 0 bases and 4 bases, with 14 bases remaining between them. This CDR3 contains 15 residues. CDR3 in amino acids: CASSVGQGDGYEQYF. The CDR3 DNA reads TGTGCCAGCAGCGTAGGTCAGGGCGATGGTTACGAGCAGTACTTC.

The chain uses TRBV9 and TRBJ1-5; perhaps TRBD1 as D (5 bases). Germline V gives CDR1 SGDLS, CDR2 YYNGEE. Between the trimmed V and J ends, which lost 0 bases and 5 bases, there was a span of 21 bases. The CDR3 runs to 18 residues. The CDR3 DNA reads as TGTGCCAGCAGCGTAGTAATCGAGGGGCCCGGTCGATATCAGCCCCAGCATTTT. Its translation: CASSVVIEGPGRYQPQHF. The complete variable domain, with remaining parts taken from reference TRBV9 and TRBJ1-5, reads DSGVTQTPKHLITATGQRVTLRCSPRSGDLSVYWYQQSLDQGLQFLIQYYNGEERAKGNILERFSAQQFPDLHSELNLSSLELGDSALYFCASSVVIEGPGRYQPQHFGDGTRLSIL.

This chain uses TRBV18 with TRBJ1-1, with D possibly being TRBD1 (6 bases). The CDR3 has 13 residues. V was clipped by 11 bases and J by 0 bases, with 13 bases between them. Germline CDR1 reads KGHSH; CDR2 reads LQKENI. In nucleotides, the CDR3 is TGTGCCGGGGGGCAGGGCGTGAACACTGAAGCTTTCTTT. Residues: CAGGQGVNTEAFF.

This chain connects TRBV5-4 to TRBJ1-2; D may be TRBD1 (5 bases). This CDR3 is 15 amino acids long. Germline values: CDR1 SGHNT, CDR2 YYREEE (reference sequence). Trimming shortened V by 1 base and J by 3 bases, and 13 bases separated the two germline ends. The CDR3 bases are TGTGCCAGCAGCTTGTGGATGGCGGGGGACTATGGCTACACCTTC. This sequence encodes CASSLWMAGDYGYTF.

Note on this clone: The sample contains more than one DNA sequence encoding this CDR3. The genes are TRBV11-2 and TRBJ2-3; D perhaps matches TRBD2 (6 bases). The germline V and J ends were trimmed by 4 bases and 4 bases, with 9 bases remaining between them. CDR3 size: 13 residues. Germline V CDR1 and CDR2: SGHAT, FQNNGV. DNA for the CDR3: TGTGCCAGCAGCTACCCGGGGGCAGATACGCAGTATTTT. Translated, it gives CASSYPGADTQYF.

This clone was picked up a small number of times. V usage is TRBV29-1 and J usage is TRBJ1-2; D gene ambiguous. Trimming stripped 4 bases from V and 3 bases from J, with 9 bases between. This CDR3 is 12 amino acids long. Germline assignment: CDR1 SQVTM and CDR2 ANQGSEA. The CDR3 sequence: CSVVVNDYGYTF. In DNA, the CDR3 is TGCAGCGTTGTGGTCAACGACTATGGCTACACCTTC.

As concerns this clone: Other nucleotide sequences in the sample specify the same CDR3. V usage is TRBV5-1 and J usage is TRBJ2-5, with 11 nucleotides matching TRBD2. Germline V gene sequence: CDR1 SGHRS, CDR2 YFSETQ. The ends lost 5 bases at V and 3 bases at J; junction bases unmatched: 9. The CDR3 extends over 16 amino acids. DNA of the CDR3: TGCGCCAGCAGTTTAGAGCTAGCGGGGGGAAAAGAGACCCAGTACTTC. It specifies CASSLELAGGKETQYF.

The chain joins TRBV30 to TRBJ1-3; TRBD1 agrees at 8 bases. Germline assignment: CDR1 GTSNPN and CDR2 SVGIG (reference sequence). This CDR3 is built from 17 residues. The ends lost 3 bases at V and 0 bases at J; junction bases unmatched: 10. The CDR3 protein is CAWRGLGQAISGNTIYF. Written as DNA, the CDR3 is TGTGCCTGGAGAGGGCTGGGACAGGCCATCTCTGGAAACACCATATATTTT.